These T cell receptor beta chains were read from a single sample in a study of technical replicates of blood from a few donors. Sequencing used immunoSEQ multiplex PCR; TCRdb keeps in-frame clones, though not all of them. This sample has about 44,000 clones; about 96% occur once, and the top ten carry around 0.38%. Sequencing was performed on T cells isolated from PBMCs. The receptors originated from a human donor in good health. The CDR3 runs from the conserved cysteine through the conserved F or W. Each record gives: D gene, V gene, clone size, J gene, CDR3 protein, CDR3 DNA. The D gene is left open where the match is weak. Clone size appears in some rows only: once, few, many, or a class for an expanded clone.

D: .; V: TRBV7-8; size: .; J: TRBJ1-1; CDR3: CASSSLVLNTEAFF; DNA: TGTGCCAGCAGCTCCCTAGTCCTTAACACTGAAGCTTTCTTT
D: .; V: TRBV19; size: .; J: TRBJ1-2; CDR3: CASTIQGLYGYTF; DNA: TGTGCCAGTACCATTCAGGGACTCTATGGCTACACCTTC
D: .; V: TRBV11-2; size: .; J: TRBJ1-1; CDR3: CASSWAARDTEAFF; DNA: TGTGCCAGCAGCTGGGCCGCGAGGGACACTGAAGCTTTCTTT
D: .; V: TRBV27; size: .; J: TRBJ2-7; CDR3: CASSFEGAEQYF; DNA: TGTGCCAGCAGTTTTGAAGGGGCCGAGCAGTACTTC
D: TRBD2; V: TRBV27; size: once; J: TRBJ2-7; CDR3: CASRASGSYEQYF; DNA: TGTGCCAGCAGGGCTAGCGGGAGCTACGAGCAGTACTTC
D: TRBD1; V: TRBV29-1; size: .; J: TRBJ2-2; CDR3: CSVATGGYTGELFF; DNA: TGCAGCGTCGCGACAGGGGGGTACACCGGGGAGCTGTTTTTT
D: .; V: TRBV11-2; size: .; J: TRBJ2-7; CDR3: CASSLGTGPSYEQYF; DNA: TGTGCCAGCAGCTTAGGTACAGGGCCCAGCTACGAGCAGTACTTC
D: .; V: TRBV29-1; size: .; J: TRBJ1-1; CDR3: CSVLWEFMNTEAFF; DNA: TGCAGCGTTCTGTGGGAGTTCATGAACACTGAAGCTTTCTTT
D: .; V: TRBV7-6; size: once; J: TRBJ2-5; CDR3: CASSVASVKKETQYF; DNA: TGTGCCAGCAGCGTGGCTAGCGTCAAGAAAGAGACCCAGTACTTC
D: TRBD1; V: TRBV6-5; size: once; J: TRBJ2-1; CDR3: CASRPGQGYNEQFF; DNA: TGTGCCAGCAGGCCGGGACAGGGATACAATGAGCAGTTCTTC
D: .; V: TRBV30; size: .; J: TRBJ1-2; CDR3: CAWTAGKYGYTF; DNA: TGTGCCTGGACTGCAGGGAAATATGGCTACACCTTC
D: .; V: TRBV7-7; size: .; J: TRBJ2-7; CDR3: CASSLRGGYEQYF; DNA: TGTGCCAGCAGCCTAAGAGGGGGCTACGAGCAGTACTTC
D: .; V: TRBV7-7; size: .; J: TRBJ2-1; CDR3: CASSAREGDGGNEQFF; DNA: TGTGCTAGCAGCGCCCGGGAAGGCGATGGCGGGAATGAGCAGTTCTTC
D: .; V: TRBV19; size: .; J: TRBJ2-3; CDR3: CASRPSVTSTDTQYF; DNA: TGTGCCAGCCGCCCATCGGTGACTAGCACAGATACGCAGTATTTT
D: .; V: TRBV2; size: .; J: TRBJ2-3; CDR3: CASNRADTQYF; DNA: TGTGCCAGCAACAGGGCGGATACGCAGTATTTT
D: .; V: TRBV7-7; size: .; J: TRBJ1-3; CDR3: CASSADIGNTIYF; DNA: TGTGCTAGCAGCGCGGACATAGGAAACACCATATATTTT
D: TRBD1; V: TRBV15; size: .; J: TRBJ2-3; CDR3: CATSRDRPGTGADTQYF; DNA: TGTGCCACCAGCAGAGACCGTCCCGGGACAGGGGCAGATACGCAGTATTTT
D: .; V: TRBV27; size: .; J: TRBJ2-7; CDR3: CASSLGQRNEQYF; DNA: TGTGCCAGCAGTTTAGGACAGAGGAACGAGCAGTACTTC
D: .; V: TRBV4-3; size: .; J: TRBJ2-1; CDR3: CASSQVMTSYNEQFF; DNA: TGCGCCAGCAGCCAAGTGATGACTTCCTACAATGAGCAGTTCTTC
D: .; V: TRBV29-1; size: .; J: TRBJ2-7; CDR3: CSVHVTGYEQYF; DNA: TGCAGCGTCCACGTTACAGGATACGAGCAGTACTTC
D: TRBD2; V: TRBV27; size: .; J: TRBJ2-5; CDR3: CASSPRSGRASETQYF; DNA: TGTGCCAGCAGTCCCCGGAGCGGGAGGGCCTCGGAGACCCAGTACTTC
D: .; V: TRBV19; size: once; J: TRBJ2-7; CDR3: CASSIGPIYEQYF; DNA: TGTGCCAGTAGTATAGGGCCAATCTACGAGCAGTACTTC
D: .; V: TRBV18; size: .; J: TRBJ2-3; CDR3: CATHRDPPDTQYF; DNA: TGTGCCACCCACAGGGATCCGCCAGATACGCAGTATTTT
D: .; V: TRBV4-2; size: .; J: TRBJ2-3; CDR3: CASSQDLSGDAQYF; DNA: TGTGCCAGCAGCCAAGATCTATCAGGCGATGCGCAGTATTTT
D: TRBD2; V: TRBV6-4; size: .; J: TRBJ2-3; CDR3: CASRSAGGTDTQYF; DNA: TGTGCCAGCAGATCAGCGGGAGGAACAGATACGCAGTATTTT
D: .; V: TRBV2; size: .; J: TRBJ2-7; CDR3: CASSDSQGPYEQYF; DNA: TGTGCCAGCAGTGACAGTCAGGGGCCCTACGAGCAGTACTTC
D: TRBD2; V: TRBV5-4; size: .; J: TRBJ2-7; CDR3: CASSFEGATSGDYEQYF; DNA: TGTGCCAGCAGCTTCGAGGGGGCTACTAGCGGGGATTACGAGCAGTACTTC
D: .; V: TRBV11-3; size: .; J: TRBJ2-1; CDR3: CASSLSVREQFF; DNA: TGTGCCAGCAGCCTTAGCGTTAGGGAGCAGTTCTTC
D: .; V: TRBV6-1; size: .; J: TRBJ2-5; CDR3: CASSEGREAETQYF; DNA: TGTGCCAGCAGTGAGGGCAGGGAGGCAGAGACCCAGTACTTC
D: TRBD1; V: TRBV6-5; size: once; J: TRBJ1-2; CDR3: CASSYSDRGYGYTF; DNA: TGTGCCAGCAGTTACTCCGACAGGGGCTATGGCTACACCTTC
D: TRBD2; V: TRBV10-1; size: .; J: TRBJ2-2; CDR3: CARNLAGLALAPGELFF; DNA: TGCGCCAGAAACCTAGCTGGACTAGCGTTGGCTCCCGGGGAGCTGTTTTTT
D: TRBD2; V: TRBV14; size: .; J: TRBJ2-4; CDR3: CASSQGVGLTRNIQYF; DNA: TGTGCCAGCAGCCAGGGAGTGGGACTAACGCGGAACATTCAGTACTTC
D: TRBD1; V: TRBV10-3; size: .; J: TRBJ1-1; CDR3: CAISESETGGLNTEAFF; DNA: TGTGCCATCAGTGAGTCGGAGACAGGGGGCCTGAACACTGAAGCTTTCTTT
D: .; V: TRBV6-6; size: .; J: TRBJ2-1; CDR3: CASSYGAGGAEQFF; DNA: TGTGCCAGCAGTTACGGGGCCGGGGGAGCTGAGCAGTTCTTC
D: TRBD2; V: TRBV25-1; size: .; J: TRBJ2-1; CDR3: CASSESRTSGRNEQFF; DNA: TGTGCCAGCAGTGAATCGCGTACTAGCGGGAGGAATGAGCAGTTCTTC
D: TRBD2; V: TRBV19; size: .; J: TRBJ2-5; CDR3: CASRLAGVETQYF; DNA: TGTGCCAGTAGGCTAGCGGGAGTGGAGACCCAGTACTTC
D: .; V: TRBV29-1; size: .; J: TRBJ2-1; CDR3: CSVLPTYNEQFF; DNA: TGCAGCGTTCTTCCTACGTACAATGAGCAGTTCTTC
D: TRBD2; V: TRBV5-4; size: .; J: TRBJ2-1; CDR3: CASSLRLAGPYNEQFF; DNA: TGTGCCAGCAGCTTGCGGCTAGCGGGACCCTACAATGAGCAGTTCTTC
D: TRBD2; V: TRBV4-2; size: .; J: TRBJ2-1; CDR3: CASSQDPGASGSSINEQFF; DNA: TGTGCCAGCAGCCAAGACCCCGGGGCTAGCGGGAGTTCCATCAATGAGCAGTTCTTC
D: TRBD2; V: TRBV7-9; size: .; J: TRBJ2-1; CDR3: CASSFGLAERNEQFF; DNA: TGTGCCAGCAGCTTTGGACTAGCGGAAAGGAATGAGCAGTTCTTC
D: .; V: TRBV20-1; size: .; J: TRBJ1-1; CDR3: CSAPQGAEAFF; DNA: TGCAGTGCCCCCCAAGGGGCTGAAGCTTTCTTT
D: .; V: TRBV10-3; size: .; J: TRBJ1-2; CDR3: CAISAFGGYGYTF; DNA: TGTGCCATCAGTGCATTCGGTGGCTATGGCTACACCTTC
D: TRBD1; V: TRBV19; size: .; J: TRBJ2-7; CDR3: CASSIGQGANYEQYF; DNA: TGTGCCAGTAGTATAGGGCAGGGGGCCAACTACGAGCAGTACTTC
D: .; V: TRBV5-1; size: .; J: TRBJ2-7; CDR3: CASSLAAGWEQYF; DNA: TGCGCCAGCAGCTTGGCGGCGGGTTGGGAGCAGTACTTC
D: TRBD2; V: TRBV29-1; size: .; J: TRBJ2-7; CDR3: CSVQIAGVGEQYF; DNA: TGCAGCGTACAAATAGCGGGAGTGGGCGAGCAGTACTTC
D: .; V: TRBV27; size: .; J: TRBJ2-1; CDR3: CASSRGPGPRGNEQFF; DNA: TGTGCCAGCAGTCGGGGTCCGGGGCCAAGGGGGAATGAGCAGTTCTTC